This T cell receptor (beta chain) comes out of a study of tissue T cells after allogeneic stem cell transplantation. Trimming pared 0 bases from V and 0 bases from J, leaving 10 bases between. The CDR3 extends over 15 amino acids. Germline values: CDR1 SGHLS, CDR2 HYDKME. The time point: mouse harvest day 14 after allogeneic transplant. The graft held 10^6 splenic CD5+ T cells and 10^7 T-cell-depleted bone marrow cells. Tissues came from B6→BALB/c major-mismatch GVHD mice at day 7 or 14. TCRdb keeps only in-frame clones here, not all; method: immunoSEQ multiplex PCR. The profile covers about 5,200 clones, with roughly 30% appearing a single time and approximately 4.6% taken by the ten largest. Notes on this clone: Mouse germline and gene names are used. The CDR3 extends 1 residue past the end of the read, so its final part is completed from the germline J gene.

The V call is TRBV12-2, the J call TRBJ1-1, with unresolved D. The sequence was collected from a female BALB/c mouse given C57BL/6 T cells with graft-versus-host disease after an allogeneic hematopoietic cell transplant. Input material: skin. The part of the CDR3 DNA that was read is TGTGCCAGCTCTCTCGGGCCTGGGACAAACACAGAAGTCTTC. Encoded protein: CASSLGPGTNTEVF. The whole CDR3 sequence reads CASSLGPGTNTEVFF. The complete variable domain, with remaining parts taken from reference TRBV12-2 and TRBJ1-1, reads NSGVVQSPRYIIKGKGERSILKCIPISGHLSVAWYQQTQGQELKFFIQHYDKMERDKGNLPSRFSVQQFDDYHSEMNMSALELEDSAVYFCASSLGPGTNTEVFFGKGTRLTVV.